One and the same sample provided the 20 T cell receptor beta chains below, sequenced in a study of shared clonotypes between healthy human individuals. As defined, naive CD8 cells were CD45RO-negative and positively selected for CCR7, with terminally differentiated effector memory CD45RA+ cells excluded. Clones were read by immunoSEQ multiplex PCR, and TCRdb kept only the in-frame ones, dropping some. The sample consists of about 820,000 clones, 85% to 95% of them appearing once. The specimen sequenced was naive CD8+ T cells sorted from blood. The receptors come from a man between 25 and 39 years old in good health.

The rearrangement joins TRBV7-9 to TRBJ2-5; TRBD1 is a possible D gene (6 bases). Germline-derived CDR1 and CDR2 are SEHNR and FQNEAQ (reference sequence). This CDR3 has 14 amino acids. Trimming pared 7 bases from V and 4 bases from J, leaving 16 bases between. This chain's CDR3 is CASTPTGRGETQYF. The CDR3 coding sequence is TGTGCCAGCACCCCAACCGGCAGGGGAGAGACCCAGTACTTC.

The chain recombines TRBV13 with TRBJ1-4; D may be TRBD1 (6 bases). Trimming cost V 4 bases and J 0 bases, with 12 bases left between them. CDR3 size: 16 residues. The germline gives CDR1 PRHDT, CDR2 FYEKMQ (reference sequence). The CDR3 protein is CASSSGATSTNEKLFF. Written as DNA, the CDR3 is TGTGCCAGCAGCTCAGGGGCGACATCAACTAATGAAAAACTGTTTTTT.

The rearrangement links TRBV2 to TRBJ2-5; the match to TRBD2 covers 7 bases. Germline-derived CDR1 and CDR2 are SNHLY and FYNNEI. V was clipped by 2 bases and J by 4 bases; unmatched bases: 1. The CDR3 is 13 residues long. In DNA form, the CDR3 reads TGTGCCAGCAGTGAATCGGGGGGAGAGACCCAGTACTTC. It codes for CASSESGGETQYF. Full variable domain (outside the CDR3, taken from reference TRBV2 and TRBJ2-5): EPEVTQTPSHQVTQMGQEVILRCVPISNHLYFYWYRQILGQKVEFLVSFYNNEISEKSEIFDDQFSVERPDGSNFTLKIRSTKLEDSAMYFCASSESGGETQYFGPGTRLLVL.

The chain couples TRBV9 to TRBJ2-5, with TRBD2 identical over 8 bases. Per germline, CDR1 SGDLS and CDR2 YYNGEE. CDR3 length equals 15 residues. V lost 4 bases, J lost 0 bases, and 5 bases stayed unmatched. The CDR3 DNA is TGTGCCAGCAGCCAACGGGGGGGAAACCAAGAGACCCAGTACTTC. It specifies CASSQRGGNQETQYF. The whole variable domain, remainder taken from reference TRBV9 and TRBJ2-5, is DSGVTQTPKHLITATGQRVTLRCSPRSGDLSVYWYQQSLDQGLQFLIQYYNGEERAKGNILERFSAQQFPDLHSELNLSSLELGDSALYFCASSQRGGNQETQYFGPGTRLLVL.

V and J are TRBV19 and TRBJ1-2; D might be TRBD1 (5 bases). The CDR3 consists of 15 residues. V was clipped by 3 bases and J by 6 bases, with 17 bases between them. Germline V CDR1 and CDR2: LNHDA, SQIVND (reference sequence). CDR3 loop: CASSIVHGAGNGYTF. CDR3 DNA: TGTGCCAGTAGTATTGTCCATGGAGCAGGGAATGGCTACACCTTC.

About this clone itself: Within the sample, other DNA sequences also encode this same CDR3. The chain has TRBV27 and TRBJ1-5, with D maybe TRBD1 (6 bases). This CDR3 is 14 amino acids long. Germline CDR1 is MNHEY and CDR2 is SMNVEV (reference sequence). Trimming cost V 3 bases and J 4 bases, with 10 bases left between them. The CDR3: CASSLLGTNQPQHF. CDR3 sequence (DNA): TGTGCCAGCAGTTTGCTAGGGACAAATCAGCCCCAGCATTTT.

The rearrangement links TRBV28 to TRBJ2-3; possible D gene TRBD2, 5 bases. Per germline, CDR1 MDHEN and CDR2 SYDVKM. The CDR3 has 14 residues. V was shortened by 7 bases and J by 0 bases, with 11 bases between the two germline ends. CDR3: CASTSRESTDTQYF. The CDR3 region has the DNA TGTGCCAGCACCTCGAGGGAGAGCACAGATACGCAGTATTTT.

The chain combines TRBV6-1 with TRBJ1-5, with 8 bases lining up with TRBD1. The CDR3 runs to 14 residues. Trimming removed 9 bases from V and 3 bases from J; junction bases left unmatched: 7. CDR1 and CDR2 from the germline V gene are MNHNS and SASEGT. Written as DNA, the CDR3 is TGTGCCAGTGGGAGACAGGGGATCAATCAGCCCCAGCATTTT. Translating it yields CASGRQGINQPQHF.

This rearrangement joins TRBV2 to TRBJ2-6; maybe TRBD1 (5 bases). Germline CDR1 and CDR2: SNHLY and FYNNEI. The CDR3 loop spans 15 amino acids. V was trimmed by 5 bases and J by 2 bases, leaving 10 bases between them. CDR3 sequence: CASSLDSTGANVLTF. CDR3 nucleotide sequence: TGTGCCAGCAGTCTTGACAGCACTGGGGCCAACGTCCTGACTTTC.

The V and J genes are TRBV7-9 and TRBJ2-2; TRBD1 matches at 8 bases. The germline gives CDR1 SEHNR, CDR2 FQNEAQ (reference sequence). The CDR3 contains 16 residues. J gave up 2 bases and V 11 bases, and 13 bases lay outside the gene matches. CDR3 coding DNA: TGTGCCTACCGACAGGGGAGCGCCACCAACACCGGGGAGCTGTTTTTT. Residues: CAYRQGSATNTGELFF.

The V gene is TRBV29-1, the J gene TRBJ1-1, with D possibly being TRBD1 (5 bases). Looked up from germline, CDR1 is SQVTM and CDR2 is ANQGSEA. CDR3 size: 15 residues. V was clipped by 3 bases and J by 5 bases, with 19 bases between them. Here the CDR3 reads CSVDGQGFVWTEAFF. In DNA, the CDR3 is TGCAGCGTTGATGGGCAGGGTTTTGTTTGGACTGAAGCTTTCTTT.

The chain has TRBV15 and TRBJ2-5; weak D call: TRBD1 (7 bases). V lost 1 base and J 4 bases, leaving 19 bases between the germline ends. The CDR3 loop spans 17 amino acids. CDR1 is LNHNV, CDR2 YYDKDF, per germline (reference sequence). For the CDR3, the DNA is TGTGCCACCAGCAGAGCGCCGGGTAGACAGGGAGGAGAGACCCAGTACTTC. Its translation is CATSRAPGRQGGETQYF.

The chain employs TRBV29-1 and TRBJ2-1; D is unclear. Looked up from germline, CDR1 is SQVTM and CDR2 is ANQGSEA. The CDR3 totals 13 residues. Trimming pared 6 bases from V and 2 bases from J, leaving 11 bases between. CDR3 residues: CSVLLGTYNEQFF. CDR3 coding DNA: TGCAGCGTCCTACTGGGTACCTACAATGAGCAGTTCTTC.

The V and J genes are TRBV5-1 and TRBJ2-1, with TRBD2 identical over 8 bases. The CDR3 length is 14 residues. J gave up 8 bases and V 7 bases, and 11 bases lay outside the gene matches. Germline V gene data show CDR1 as SGHRS and CDR2 as YFSETQ. The CDR3 region has the DNA TGCGCCAGCCTCAGAGCGGGGGTCGAGGATGAGCAGTTCTTC. Its translation: CASLRAGVEDEQFF.

The chain joins TRBV6-6 to TRBJ1-4, with D unclear. The CDR3 has 14 residues. Germline V CDR1 and CDR2: MNHNY, SVGAGI (reference sequence). V was pared by 6 bases and J by 5 bases, with 13 bases between. As DNA, the CDR3 is TGTGCCAGCAGCCACGTAGGAGAAAATGAAAAACTGTTTTTT. Translation: CASSHVGENEKLFF.

The chain joins TRBV13 to TRBJ1-3; D unclear. The germline V gene has CDR1 PRHDT and CDR2 FYEKMQ (reference sequence). V shed 7 bases and J shed 2 bases, with 6 bases lying between them. CDR3 size: 12 residues. The CDR3 sequence is CASNLAGNTIYF. CDR3 in DNA: TGTGCCAGCAACCTCGCTGGAAACACCATATATTTT.

The chain has TRBV7-9 and TRBJ2-1, with TRBD2 matching over 8 bases. Germline CDR1 reads SEHNR; CDR2 reads FQNEAQ (reference sequence). The CDR3 length is 16 residues. V was clipped by 1 base and J by 7 bases; unmatched bases: 9. DNA of the CDR3: TGTGCCAGCAGCTTAGATCCCAGCGGGAGTGTAAATGAGCAGTTCTTC. Translated: CASSLDPSGSVNEQFF.

The V call is TRBV9, the J call TRBJ2-2; possible D gene TRBD2, 6 bases. The V and J ends lost 0 bases and 5 bases respectively, with 11 bases between them. Germline V gene sequence: CDR1 SGDLS, CDR2 YYNGEE. This CDR3 contains 15 residues. The CDR3 loop reads CASSVGQRVTGELFF. The CDR3 coding sequence is TGTGCCAGCAGCGTAGGCCAGCGGGTGACCGGGGAGCTGTTTTTT.

This rearrangement joins TRBV13 to TRBJ2-2; 9 positions match TRBD1. The trim removed 7 bases at V and 3 bases at J, leaving 3 bases unmatched. The CDR3 runs to 14 residues. The germline V gene has CDR1 PRHDT and CDR2 FYEKMQ (reference sequence). In DNA form, the CDR3 reads TGTGCCAGCAATGGACAGGGGTACACCGGGGAGCTGTTTTTT. Residues: CASNGQGYTGELFF. Variable domain in full (rest from reference TRBV13 and TRBJ2-2): AAGVIQSPRHLIKEKRETATLKCYPIPRHDTVYWYQQGPGQDPQFLISFYEKMQSDKGSIPDRFSAQQFSDYHSELNMSSLELGDSALYFCASNGQGYTGELFFGEGSRLTVL.

The chain is built from TRBV11-1 and TRBJ1-1; D unclear. The CDR3 contains 16 residues. Germline V gene lookup returns CDR1 SGHAT and CDR2 FQDESV (reference sequence). V lost 2 bases to trimming and J lost 3 bases, with 16 bases between them. The CDR3 loop is CASSLRPTVRDTEAFF. The CDR3 coding sequence is TGTGCCAGCAGCTTACGGCCTACGGTGAGAGACACTGAAGCTTTCTTT.